The 9 T cell receptor beta chains presented below share a single source sample, sequenced in a study of cytomegalovirus exposure and HLA in healthy donors (dated by TCRdb to about 2017). Receptor amplification or capture employed the immunoSEQ multiplex PCR assay. TCRdb obtained this table from immuneACCESS and retained in-frame rearrangements with V and J assigned. These tables miss some clones; where compared with another copy, unresolved V genes account for less than half of the shortfall, and the remainder is unexplained. In this sample the table shows 90,000 to 150,000 clones, approximately 90% of which occur a single time. The ten largest clones add up to about 6.9% of the sample. The sequenced sample was PBMCs. The source is a woman under 30 in good health and CMV-seropositive.

V gene TRBV28 combines with J gene TRBJ2-3, with D tentatively TRBD1 (6 bases). In germline, CDR1 is MDHEN, CDR2 SYDVKM. The CDR3 is 20 residues long. The V gene lost 4 bases and the J gene lost 6 bases, with 32 bases spanning the gap. The CDR3 is CASSSNTKLDDRTLRDTQYF. The CDR3 DNA reads as TGTGCCAGCAGTTCCAACACCAAACTCGACGACAGGACCCTTCGGGATACGCAGTATTTT. Full variable domain (remainder filled in from reference TRBV28 and TRBJ2-3): DVKVTQSSRYLVKRTGEKVFLECVQDMDHENMFWYRQDPGLGLRLIYFSYDVKMKEKGDIPEGYSVSREKKERFSLILESASTNQTSMYLCASSSNTKLDDRTLRDTQYFGPGTRLTVL.

The chain employs TRBV18 and TRBJ2-2, with D possibly being TRBD1 (6 bases). The V and J ends lost 2 bases and 1 base respectively, with 14 bases between them. Per germline, CDR1 KGHSH and CDR2 LQKENI. This CDR3 is built from 17 residues. The CDR3 loop reads CASSPEATGMNTGELFF. The CDR3 nucleotides read TGTGCCAGCTCACCAGAGGCTACAGGGATGAACACCGGGGAGCTGTTTTTT.

The rearrangement uses TRBV29-1 and TRBJ2-2; TRBD2 matches 16 bases. CDR3 length: 16 amino acids. CDR1 is SQVTM and CDR2 is ANQGSEA in the germline V gene. V lost 6 bases to trimming and J lost 3 bases; unmatched junction nucleotides: 4. The CDR3 DNA follows: TGCAGCGTCGGGACTAGCGGGGGGGCAGACACCGGGGAGCTGTTTTTT. Its translation is CSVGTSGGADTGELFF.

The chain joins TRBV6-1 to TRBJ1-5; 8 bases match TRBD1. The CDR3 totals 13 residues. Per the germline V gene, CDR1 is MNHNS and CDR2 is SASEGT. J was trimmed by 10 bases and V by 4 bases; bases with no gene match: 6. CDR3 bases: TGTGCCAGCAGTGTGAGGACAGGGACACCCCAGCATTTT. This gives the protein CASSVRTGTPQHF.

This sequence joins TRBV7-9 and TRBJ2-1; D is uncertain. The V gene lost 5 bases and the J gene lost 1 base, with 12 bases spanning the gap. The CDR3 length is 15 residues. The germline V gene has CDR1 SEHNR and CDR2 FQNEAQ (reference sequence). The CDR3 protein is CASSPKLASYNEQFF. The CDR3 DNA follows: TGTGCCAGCAGCCCCAAATTAGCATCCTACAATGAGCAGTTCTTC.

The gene calls are TRBV7-2 and TRBJ1-1; 9 bases match TRBD1. The V segment lost 7 bases and the J segment 1 base; nucleotides outside the gene matches: 10. CDR3 length: 16 residues. Germline V CDR1 and CDR2: SGHTA, FQGNSA. The CDR3 sequence: CASTAVLGQGNTEAFF. Here the CDR3 DNA reads TGTGCCAGCACCGCCGTCCTGGGACAGGGGAACACTGAAGCTTTCTTT.

The rearrangement uses TRBV5-1 and TRBJ2-1, with 10 positions matching TRBD1. After removal of 7 bases from V and 0 bases from J, the junction contained 1 base not matched to a gene. CDR1 is SGHRS, CDR2 YFSETQ, per germline. This CDR3 contains 14 residues. The CDR3 DNA is TGCGCCAGCGGACAGGGGGACTCCTACAATGAGCAGTTCTTC. This sequence encodes CASGQGDSYNEQFF.

The J gene is TRBJ2-3, the V gene TRBV25-1; 7 nucleotides line up with TRBD2. Germline V gene lookup returns CDR1 MGHDK and CDR2 SYGVNS. The CDR3 spans 17 residues. The V segment lost 2 bases and the J segment 1 base; nucleotides outside the gene matches: 9. In DNA, the CDR3 is TGTGCCAGCAGTGAAGAGGTTAGCGGGCGCCGCACAGATACGCAGTATTTT. Amino acids: CASSEEVSGRRTDTQYF. Full variable domain (outside the CDR3, taken from reference TRBV25-1 and TRBJ2-3): EADIYQTPRYLVIGTGKKITLECSQTMGHDKMYWYQQDPGMELHLIHYSYGVNSTEKGDLSSESTVSRIRTEHFPLTLESARPSHTSQYLCASSEEVSGRRTDTQYFGPGTRLTVL.

The chain joins TRBV5-1 to TRBJ2-1; 13 positions match TRBD2. This CDR3 has 15 amino acids. CDR1 SGHRS and CDR2 YFSETQ come from the germline V gene. The J segment lost 6 bases and the V segment lost 4 bases, leaving 4 bases of the junction unmatched. The CDR3 here is CASSEGLAGPNEQFF. As DNA, the CDR3 is TGCGCCAGCAGCGAGGGACTAGCGGGACCCAATGAGCAGTTCTTC.